This T cell receptor (beta chain) was sequenced in a study of T cell responses to AZD1222 COVID-19 vaccine. Some clones are missing from TCRdb's copy, which holds only in-frame ones; the method was immunoSEQ multiplex PCR. The sample lists about 140,000 clones; about 90% were seen once. The germline gives CDR1 SGHTA, CDR2 FQGTGA. V lost 5 bases and J lost 5, with 12 bases in between. This CDR3 spans 13 amino acids. Material: peripheral blood, obtained 28 days after the second dose of the MenACWY control vaccine. This TCR derives from an adult who received the MenACWY meningococcal vaccine as a control. J is TRBJ1-1 and V is TRBV7-3; D is undetermined. The CDR3 DNA is TGTGCCAGCAGCAAGGGTCTTCGGACTGAAGCTTTCTTT. As protein: CASSKGLRTEAFF. Supplemented by reference TRBV7-3 and TRBJ1-1, the full variable domain reads GAGVSQTPSNKVTEKGKYVELRCDPISGHTALYWYRQSLGQGPEFLIYFQGTGAADDSGLPNDRFFAVRPEGSVSTLKIQRTERGDSAVYLCASSKGLRTEAFFGQGTRLTVV.